Listed below are T cell receptor beta chains from one sample, sequenced in a study of T-cell reconstitution after alpha-beta-depleted transplantation in children. TCRdb used MiXCR to reprocess the PCR reads, holding one entry per CDR3 protein. Among 490,000 or so distinct CDR3 sequences listed, 9.5% to 15% were seen once. Sequenced material: PBMCs from the stem cell graft donor, taken from the stem cell graft. These receptors all stem from a human donor who donated a stem cell graft to a child with combined immunodeficiency. Both conserved end residues are part of each CDR3. The order of the fields is clone size, D gene, V gene, J gene, CDR3 protein, CDR3 DNA. The D gene is left open where the match is weak. Expanded clones are given a class, and other clones once, few, many or no size at all.

many	-	TRBV27	TRBJ2-1	CASSFWGEFDEQFF	TGTGCCAGCAGTTTTTGGGGGGAATTCGATGAGCAGTTCTTC
many	-	TRBV24-1	TRBJ2-5	CATSDSGTIGGTQYF	TGTGCCACCAGTGATTCCGGGACAATAGGGGGGACCCAGTACTTC
many	-	TRBV12-3/TRBV12-4	TRBJ1-4	CASSLAGTTDEKLFF	TGTGCCAGCAGTTTAGCGGGGACAACAGATGAAAAACTGTTTTTT
many	-	TRBV12-3/TRBV12-4	TRBJ1-4	CASRRRQDNEKLFF	TGTGCCAGCAGAAGACGACAGGATAATGAAAAACTGTTTTTT
once	-	TRBV14	TRBJ2-5	CASSRSRDTKPYF	TGTGCCAGCAGCCGATCCCGGGACACTAAACCGTACTTC
-	TRBD1	TRBV7-9	TRBJ1-2	CASSFGTGYNGYTF	TGTGCCAGCAGCTTTGGGACAGGGTATAATGGCTACACCTTC
-	-	TRBV5-1	TRBJ1-1	CATAEGWGNTEAFF	TGCGCCACCGCGGAGGGATGGGGGAACACTGAAGCTTTCTTT
-	TRBD1	TRBV6-1	TRBJ2-7	CASSGRQGAGEQYF	TGTGCCAGCAGTGGACGACAGGGGGCTGGCGAGCAGTACTTC
many	-	TRBV12-3/TRBV12-4	TRBJ2-3	CASRGDQGTSTDTQYF	TGTGCCAGCAGAGGGGACCAAGGAACTAGCACAGATACGCAGTATTTT
many	-	TRBV12-3/TRBV12-4	TRBJ1-4	CASRRGVSSNEKLFF	TGTGCCAGCAGGCGAGGGGTTTCCAGTAATGAAAAACTGTTTTTT
many	-	TRBV5-1	TRBJ2-2	CASSSRTNTGELFF	TGCGCCAGCAGCTCGAGGACAAACACCGGGGAGCTGTTTTTT
few	-	TRBV12-3/TRBV12-4	TRBJ1-4	CASSRAQSLNWEKLFF	TGTGCCAGCTCCCGTGCCCAGAGCTTGAACTGGGAAAAACTGTTTTTT
-	-	TRBV5-1	TRBJ2-1	CASSSQPGDYNEQFF	TGCGCCAGCAGTTCTCAGCCGGGAGACTACAATGAGCAGTTCTTC
-	TRBD2	TRBV4-3	TRBJ2-1	CASSQGLAGVGIYNEQFF	TGCGCCAGCAGCCAGGGACTAGCGGGAGTTGGGATATACAATGAGCAGTTCTTC
-	TRBD2	TRBV12-5	TRBJ2-1	CASAVLAGGWLSYNEQFF	TGTGCTAGTGCGGTACTAGCGGGAGGGTGGCTCTCCTACAATGAGCAGTTCTTC
few	-	TRBV7-9	TRBJ2-3	CASRLPQETGTDTQYF	TGTGCCAGCAGACTACCACAGGAGACGGGCACAGATACGCAGTATTTT
few	-	TRBV20-1	TRBJ2-3	CSARDLAVTDTQYF	TGCAGTGCTAGAGATTTGGCGGTCACAGATACGCAGTATTTT
few	-	TRBV12-3/TRBV12-4	TRBJ2-7	CASSSPDSFEQYF	TGTGCCAGCAGTTCCCCCGACTCCTTCGAGCAGTACTTC
many	TRBD1	TRBV20-1	TRBJ2-3	CSARTEQGTDTQYF	TGCAGTGCTAGGACCGAACAGGGGACAGATACGCAGTATTTT
many	TRBD1	TRBV6-1	TRBJ2-1	CASSPTGGYNEQFF	TGTGCCAGCAGTCCGACAGGGGGCTACAATGAGCAGTTCTTC
few	-	TRBV5-4	TRBJ2-7	CASSSTGTRPREQYF	TGTGCCAGCAGCTCTACCGGGACTCGCCCCCGCGAGCAGTACTTC
many	-	TRBV7-9	TRBJ2-2	CASSLVAAGTGELFF	TGTGCCAGCAGCTTAGTGGCCGCCGGCACCGGGGAGCTGTTTTTT
many	-	TRBV5-1	TRBJ2-1	CASSPVSYNEQFF	TGCGCCAGCAGCCCGGTTTCCTACAATGAGCAGTTCTTC
many	TRBD1	TRBV28	TRBJ2-3	CASSSRTGGQDTQYF	TGTGCCAGCAGTTCACGGACAGGGGGACAGGATACGCAGTATTTT
many	TRBD1	TRBV6-2/TRBV6-3	TRBJ2-2	CASSRIDRDGGELFF	TGTGCCAGCAGCAGGATCGACAGGGACGGCGGGGAGCTGTTTTTT
many	TRBD1	TRBV5-1	TRBJ2-1	CASSRDRGNEQFF	TGCGCCAGCAGCCGGGACAGGGGTAATGAGCAGTTCTTC
-	-	TRBV5-4	TRBJ1-1	CASSLGTYSETLEAFF	TGTGCCAGCAGCTTGGGGACTTACAGCGAGACCCTTGAAGCTTTCTTT
many	TRBD2	TRBV12-3/TRBV12-4	TRBJ2-1	CASSWAGGLYNEQFF	TGTGCCAGCAGTTGGGCGGGAGGGCTCTACAATGAGCAGTTCTTC
once	-	TRBV15	TRBJ2-5	CATSRDAGTETQYF	TGTGCCACCAGCAGAGATGCAGGGACGGAGACCCAGTACTTC
-	-	TRBV4-2	TRBJ2-1	CASSQGSWHSSYNEQFF	TGTGCCAGCAGCCAAGGAAGCTGGCACAGCTCCTACAATGAGCAGTTCTTC
-	-	TRBV4-2	TRBJ2-7	CASSQGAVDRYEQYF	TGTGCCAGCAGCCAAGGCGCGGTGGACAGATACGAGCAGTACTTC
-	-	TRBV12-3/TRBV12-4	TRBJ2-7	CASSFGLIEQYF	TGTGCCAGCAGTTTCGGGTTGATCGAGCAGTACTTC
-	TRBD2	TRBV12-3/TRBV12-4	TRBJ2-1	CASRPSGRRGNEQFF	TGTGCCAGCAGACCTAGCGGGAGAAGAGGCAATGAGCAGTTCTTC
-	TRBD2	TRBV12-3/TRBV12-4	TRBJ2-3	CASSSQGLARNVQTQYF	TGTGCCAGCAGTTCCCAAGGACTAGCTCGTAATGTCCAAACGCAGTATTTT
few	TRBD2	TRBV7-2	TRBJ2-7	CASSLATTSGGLSYEQYF	TGTGCCAGCAGCTTAGCCACCACTAGCGGGGGACTTTCCTACGAGCAGTACTTC
-	TRBD1	TRBV28	TRBJ2-7	CASSPPGQSSYEQYF	TGTGCCAGCAGTCCTCCGGGACAGAGCTCCTACGAGCAGTACTTC
few	TRBD2	TRBV6-2/TRBV6-3	TRBJ2-1	CASSSGTSGRAQIGEQFF	TGTGCCAGCAGCTCCGGGACTAGCGGGAGGGCGCAGATCGGTGAGCAGTTCTTC
-	-	TRBV11-3	TRBJ2-5	CASSLARGIETQYF	TGTGCCAGCAGCTTAGCTCGCGGGATCGAGACCCAGTACTTC
-	TRBD2	TRBV7-9	TRBJ2-7	CASSSPSGGREQYF	TGTGCCAGCAGCTCCCCCTCGGGGGGTAGGGAGCAGTACTTC
few	-	TRBV19	TRBJ1-1	CASRTDLNTEAFF	TGTGCCAGTAGAACGGATTTGAACACTGAAGCTTTCTTT
few	-	TRBV20-1	TRBJ2-7	CSAPRDSALREQYF	TGCAGTGCCCCCCGGGACTCCGCCTTGAGGGAGCAGTACTTC
few	TRBD1	TRBV29-1	TRBJ2-7	CSAHGTGAYEQYF	TGCAGCGCTCACGGGACAGGGGCCTACGAGCAGTACTTC
few	TRBD1	TRBV12-3/TRBV12-4	TRBJ2-4	CASSPLGQQNIQYF	TGTGCCAGCAGTCCCTTGGGACAGCAAAACATTCAGTACTTC
-	TRBD2	TRBV5-1	TRBJ2-5	CASSREGSVETQYF	TGCGCCAGCAGCCGGGAGGGGAGCGTAGAGACCCAGTACTTC
-	TRBD2	TRBV30	TRBJ2-1	CAWTGGGWYNEQFF	TGTGCCTGGACCGGGGGGGGGTGGTACAATGAGCAGTTCTTC